The 27 T cell receptor beta chains in this list originate from one sample, sequenced in a study of cytomegalovirus exposure and HLA in healthy donors. Data came from immunoSEQ multiplex PCR; TCRdb stores just in-frame clones and leaves some out. Of 55,000 to 80,000 clones listed, approximately 94% are singletons. The source material was PBMCs. These receptors were taken from a man between 18 and 29 years old in good health and CMV-seropositive.

This chain connects TRBV6-1 to TRBJ2-5, with 9 bases that match TRBD2. The CDR3 loop spans 15 amino acids. Looked up from germline, CDR1 is MNHNS and CDR2 is SASEGT. After removal of 2 bases from V and 4 bases from J, the junction contained 5 bases not matched to a gene. CDR3 amino acids: CASSERRLAAETQYF. As DNA, the CDR3 is TGTGCCAGCAGTGAACGGAGACTAGCGGCAGAGACCCAGTACTTC.

The V gene is TRBV6-5, the J gene TRBJ2-7; D possibly corresponds to TRBD1 (7 bases). The ends were cut back, 0 bases at V and 5 bases at J, with 14 bases in the middle. The germline V gene has CDR1 MNHEY and CDR2 SVGAGI. The CDR3 contains 15 residues. The DNA for the CDR3 is TGTGCCAGCAGTTACTCGTACAGGGGAGGCAACGAGCAGTACTTC. It is translated as CASSYSYRGGNEQYF.

The chain has TRBV6-6 and TRBJ1-2; TRBD1 aligns across 7 bases. Germline trimming cut 5 bases from V and 4 bases from J; bases unmatched to any gene: 7. The germline V gene has CDR1 MNHNY and CDR2 SVGAGI (reference sequence). The CDR3 spans 14 residues. In DNA form, the CDR3 reads TGTGCCAGCAGTGTCGAGGGGGCAGGCTATGGCTACACCTTC. Its translation is CASSVEGAGYGYTF.

The chain joins TRBV29-1 to TRBJ2-6; the match to TRBD1 covers 10 bases. V lost 6 bases to trimming and J lost 0 bases; unmatched junction nucleotides: 5. The CDR3 is made up of 16 amino acids. Germline V gene lookup returns CDR1 SQVTM and CDR2 ANQGSEA. This chain's CDR3 is CSVVDRGDSGANVLTF. DNA for the CDR3: TGCAGCGTGGTGGACAGGGGGGACTCTGGGGCCAACGTCCTGACTTTC.

The gene calls are TRBV4-1 and TRBJ1-1; 7 bases line up with TRBD1. Germline-derived CDR1 and CDR2 are MGHRA and YSYEKL. This CDR3 spans 12 amino acids. The ends lost 1 base at V and 11 bases at J; junction bases unmatched: 4. The DNA for the CDR3 is TGCGCCAGCAGCCAAGGGGACAGAAAGGCTTTCTTT. Its protein is CASSQGDRKAFF.

The sample holds one count of this clone. V and J are TRBV5-6 and TRBJ2-7; 13 positions agree with TRBD2. Per the germline V gene, CDR1 is SGHDT and CDR2 is YYEEEE. V trimming: 4 bases; J trimming: 5 bases; junction bases outside the gene matches: 6. This CDR3 spans 15 amino acids. CDR3 protein: CASSGGLAGVNEQYF. The CDR3, as DNA: TGTGCCAGCAGCGGCGGACTAGCGGGAGTCAACGAGCAGTACTTC. The full variable domain, rest sourced from reference TRBV5-6 and TRBJ2-7, is DAGVTQSPTHLIKTRGQQVTLRCSPKSGHDTVSWYQQALGQGPQFIFQYYEEEERQRGNFPDRFSGHQFPNYSSELNVNALLLGDSALYLCASSGGLAGVNEQYFGPGTRLTVT.

The J gene is TRBJ1-4, the V gene TRBV7-9; TRBD1 is a possible D gene (6 bases). CDR3 length: 15 residues. Trimming removed 5 bases from V and 4 bases from J, with 14 bases in between. CDR1 SEHNR and CDR2 FQNEAQ come from the germline V gene (reference sequence). CDR3: CASSLARGSNEKLFF. The CDR3 DNA follows: TGTGCCAGCAGCCTCGCAAGGGGGAGTAATGAAAAACTGTTTTTT.

The rearrangement uses TRBV25-1 and TRBJ1-2; D not resolved. There are 12 residues in the CDR3. V was clipped by 8 bases and J by 7 bases, with 14 bases between them. Per the germline V gene, CDR1 is MGHDK and CDR2 is SYGVNS. CDR3 protein: CASGPSSVGYTF. CDR3 nucleotides: TGTGCCAGCGGGCCCTCCTCCGTTGGCTACACCTTC.

This sequence joins TRBV27 and TRBJ2-7, with D possibly matching TRBD2 (6 bases). Trimming pared 1 base from V and 7 bases from J, leaving 11 bases between. There are 13 residues in the CDR3. The V gene's germline CDR1 is MNHEY and CDR2 SMNVEV (reference sequence). CDR3 loop: CASSLWRGWEQYF. As DNA, the CDR3 is TGTGCCAGCAGTTTATGGAGGGGTTGGGAGCAGTACTTC.

The CDR3 coding sequence is TGCAGCGTTGAAGGTCGGCTAGCGGGAGGGGTGACCCAGTACTTC. Encoded protein: CSVEGRLAGGVTQYF. V gene TRBV29-1 combines with J gene TRBJ2-5; TRBD2 agrees at 12 bases. This CDR3 is 15 amino acids long. Germline loops: CDR1 SQVTM, CDR2 ANQGSEA. The junction had 7 bases not matched to a gene; V was cut back by 1 base and J by 7 bases.

V usage is TRBV19 and J usage is TRBJ1-2, with D possibly being TRBD1 (5 bases). The CDR3 has 13 residues. Trimming pared 8 bases from V and 0 bases from J, leaving 10 bases between. CDR1 LNHDA and CDR2 SQIVND come from the germline V gene (reference sequence). The CDR3 DNA reads as TGTGCCAGTTTGGGGGGAACTAACTATGGCTACACCTTC. This codes for CASLGGTNYGYTF.

The J gene is TRBJ1-1, the V gene TRBV5-1; 9 bases align to TRBD1. The CDR3 contains 14 residues. Germline CDR1 reads SGHRS; CDR2 reads YFSETQ. With 4 bases clipped from V and 2 bases from J, the junction kept 3 bases outside the gene matches. CDR3 amino acids: CASSRGQGNTEAFF. CDR3 nucleotide sequence: TGCGCCAGCAGCAGGGGACAGGGAAACACTGAAGCTTTCTTT.

This chain links TRBV15 with TRBJ1-2; 7 bases are a match to TRBD1. Germline CDR1 LNHNV, CDR2 YYDKDF (reference sequence). V lost 1 base, J lost 6 bases, and 8 bases stayed unmatched. The CDR3 is 15 amino acids. The CDR3 nucleotides are TGTGCCACCAGCAGAGCCCCCAGGGGGACGGATGGCTACACCTTC. It yields the protein CATSRAPRGTDGYTF. Based on the CDR3 plus reference TRBV15 and TRBJ1-2, the full variable domain is DAMVIQNPRYQVTQFGKPVTLSCSQTLNHNVMYWYQQKSSQAPKLLFHYYDKDFNNEADTPDNFQSRRPNTSFCFLDIRSPGLGDTAMYLCATSRAPRGTDGYTFGSGTRLTVV.

V is TRBV2 and J is TRBJ1-3; no reliable D call. V was clipped by 6 bases and J by 4 bases, with 10 bases between them. This CDR3 region has 13 residues. CDR1 and CDR2 (germline): SNHLY, FYNNEI. CDR3 residues: CASRAGPGNTIYF. CDR3 nucleotides: TGTGCCAGCAGGGCGGGCCCCGGAAACACCATATATTTT.

This chain links TRBV4-1 with TRBJ2-5; 8 bases line up with TRBD1. The CDR3 is 15 amino acids. Looked up from germline, CDR1 is MGHRA and CDR2 is YSYEKL. V was pared by 1 base and J by 4 bases, with 5 bases of the junction left unmatched. The CDR3 here is CASSQATGEGETQYF. The CDR3 DNA is TGCGCCAGCAGCCAAGCGACAGGGGAAGGAGAGACCCAGTACTTC.

The V call is TRBV2, the J call TRBJ2-4, with D possibly being TRBD2 (5 bases). The CDR3 sequence is 16 residues long. Germline V CDR1 and CDR2: SNHLY, FYNNEI. Trimming removed 6 bases from V and 1 base from J, with 16 bases in between. CDR3 in amino acids: CASRRGRESAKNIQYF. The CDR3, as DNA: TGTGCCAGCAGACGAGGGAGAGAAAGTGCCAAAAACATTCAGTACTTC.

The V call is TRBV2, the J call TRBJ2-3; 9 bases match TRBD1. Germline trimming cut 6 bases from V and 6 bases from J; bases unmatched to any gene: 7. Germline CDR1 and CDR2: SNHLY and FYNNEI. This CDR3 has 14 amino acids. CDR3 amino acids: CASSGQGIQDTQYF. CDR3 DNA sequence: TGTGCCAGCAGCGGACAGGGGATACAGGATACGCAGTATTTT. Based on the CDR3 plus reference TRBV2 and TRBJ2-3, the full variable domain is EPEVTQTPSHQVTQMGQEVILRCVPISNHLYFYWYRQILGQKVEFLVSFYNNEISEKSEIFDDQFSVERPDGSNFTLKIRSTKLEDSAMYFCASSGQGIQDTQYFGPGTRLTVL.

This clone was counted once. The J gene is TRBJ2-3, the V gene TRBV10-3; 7 positions match TRBD2. The length of the CDR3 is 14 residues. Germline assignment: CDR1 ENHRY and CDR2 SYGVKD. After removal of 10 bases from V and 2 bases from J, the junction contained 9 bases not matched to a gene. As DNA, the CDR3 is TGTGCCAGCAAGCGGGGATTGGACACAGATACGCAGTATTTT. Protein product: CASKRGLDTDTQYF.

The chain has TRBV11-2 and TRBJ2-7, with D perhaps TRBD1 (6 bases). The V and J ends lost 5 bases and 4 bases respectively, with 9 bases between them. The germline V gene encodes CDR1 SGHAT and CDR2 FQNNGV. CDR3 length equals 12 residues. The CDR3 DNA is TGTGCCAGCAGCCCTACAGGGTACGAGCAGTACTTC. It yields the protein CASSPTGYEQYF.

The CDR3 loop is CASSTTGGPEQFF. The CDR3 region has the DNA TGTGCCAGTAGTACAACAGGGGGCCCTGAGCAGTTCTTC. This sequence joins TRBV19 and TRBJ2-1; 9 nucleotides line up with TRBD1. The J segment lost 9 bases and the V segment lost 4 bases, leaving 4 bases of the junction unmatched. This CDR3 region has 13 residues. Germline CDR1 is LNHDA and CDR2 is SQIVND (reference sequence).

The CDR3 sequence is CASSFRSYNEQFF. The DNA for the CDR3 is TGTGCCAGCAGTTTTCGGTCCTACAATGAGCAGTTCTTC. This chain links TRBV11-2 with TRBJ2-1; D is uncertain. V lost 6 bases, J lost 1 base, and 7 bases lay in between. CDR1 and CDR2 from the germline V gene are SGHAT and FQNNGV. The CDR3 is made up of 13 amino acids.

The chain employs TRBV9 and TRBJ2-5, with D hard to call. From germline, CDR1 is SGDLS and CDR2 YYNGEE. The V gene lost 0 bases and the J gene lost 4 bases, with 7 bases spanning the gap. The CDR3 has 13 amino acids. CDR3 loop: CASSVGVRETQYF. The CDR3 DNA is TGTGCCAGCAGCGTAGGTGTTAGAGAGACCCAGTACTTC.

The V and J genes are TRBV7-9 and TRBJ1-1; D is unresolved. With 9 bases removed from V and 1 base from J, the gap between germline ends came to 6 bases. Germline lookup yields CDR1 SEHNR and CDR2 FQNEAQ (reference sequence). CDR3 size: 11 residues. The CDR3 protein is CASRRNTEAFF. The CDR3 nucleotides read TGTGCCAGTCGGAGGAACACTGAAGCTTTCTTT.

CDR3 DNA: TGTGCCACCAGTCAAGAGTCCCGCTCCTACGAGCAGTACTTC. It encodes CATSQESRSYEQYF. This chain connects TRBV15 to TRBJ2-7; no reliable D call. V was clipped by 6 bases and J by 0 bases, with 12 bases between them. This CDR3 has 14 residues. Germline V gene sequence: CDR1 LNHNV, CDR2 YYDKDF (reference sequence).

The chain couples TRBV5-1 to TRBJ2-1; TRBD1 aligns across 10 bases. CDR3 length equals 16 residues. Germline V gene lookup returns CDR1 SGHRS and CDR2 YFSETQ. V lost 4 bases and J lost 0; bases outside the gene matches: 4. The CDR3 DNA sequence: TGCGCCAGCAGCGAAGGACAGGGGGTCTCCTACAATGAGCAGTTCTTC. Translation gives CASSEGQGVSYNEQFF.

The J gene is TRBJ1-4, the V gene TRBV5-8; 9 nucleotides align to TRBD1. V dropped 0 bases and J dropped 14; count of bases not matched to a gene: 14. Germline V CDR1 and CDR2: SGHTS, YDEGEE. The CDR3 covers 16 residues. This CDR3 is CASSLAKGQGWRGLFF. DNA of the CDR3: TGTGCCAGCAGCTTGGCGAAGGGACAGGGCTGGCGAGGGCTGTTTTTT. The variable domain in full, with the rest retrieved from reference TRBV5-8 and TRBJ1-4, is EAGVTQSPTHLIKTRGQQATLRCSPISGHTSVYWYQQALGLGLQFLLWYDEGEERNRGNFPPRFSGRQFPNYSSELNVNALELEDSALYLCASSLAKGQGWRGLFFGSGTQLSVL.

J is TRBJ2-5 and V is TRBV21-1; TRBD2, the table's D call, was not compared with the DNA. TRBV21-1 is a known pseudogene. There are 14 residues in the CDR3. The CDR3 DNA sequence: TGTGCCAGCAGCAAAAGAGGAGGGCAACGGCAGAGGTACTTC. Protein: CASSKRGGQRQRYF.